A single sample is the source of the 29 T cell receptor beta chains below, sequenced in a study of tumor-infiltrating lymphocytes in primary liver carcinoma. The study co-extracted DNA and RNA from about 19-30 mg of unsorted bulk tissue. Production of TCR beta cDNA used about 500 ng total RNA together with a constant-region primer. Construction of TCR beta libraries relied on three successive nested multiplex PCR rounds employing slightly modified ARM-PCR. Amplification in the first two PCR rounds was performed using TRBV1-TRBV30 forward primers and a C-beta reverse primer for approximately 10 cycles each. TCRdb analysed the multiplex PCR reads with MiXCR anew, one entry per CDR3 protein. The profile shows tens of thousands of distinct CDR3 sequences, 79% of them singletons. Sample: liver tumor tissue from sampling region 4. Subset described: tumor region T4, right-lateral pole. The receptors shown here come from a woman aged 30 to 39 with primary liver carcinoma and hepatitis B virus infection.

The J gene is TRBJ2-2, the V gene TRBV21-1; no check of the table's D call, TRBD1, against the DNA was made. TRBV21-1 is labeled a pseudogene. The CDR3 is made up of 16 amino acids. The CDR3 loop reads CASSERDRARTGELFF. DNA of the CDR3: TGTGCCAGCAGCGAGAGGGACAGGGCCCGCACCGGGGAGCTGTTTTTT.

Worth noting for this clonotype: One junction end does not reproduce the germline sequence, and a read error may be involved. The chain carries TRBV7-2 and TRBJ1-1; no clear D gene. Germline V gene lookup returns CDR1 SGHTA and CDR2 FQGNSA. The CDR3 contains 13 residues. The CDR3 DNA reads TGTGCCAGCAGCTTAGAGCTGAACACTGGAGCTTTCTTT. It codes for CASSLELNTGAFF.

This clonotype appeared a few times. Likely a read error: the CDR3 ends without its conserved phenylalanine or tryptophan. No DNA is shown, since the ends of the CDR3 on it are uncertain; the CDR3 is the one TCRdb lists. The chain combines TRBV4-1 with TRBJ1-5; the table's TRBD1 call for D was not verified on the DNA. Both ends counted, the CDR3 spans 14 residues. The germline V gene has CDR1 MGHRA and CDR2 YSYEKL. The chain's CDR3 is CTSDSRTDRQPRHL.

In its sample, this clonotype was seen once. The germline gene is not matched at one end of the junction; a read error may be the cause. V is TRBV28 and J is TRBJ2-4; TRBD2 agrees at 7 bases. The CDR3 sequence is 12 residues long. Germline CDR1 is MDHEN and CDR2 is SYDVKM. In nucleotides, the CDR3 is TGTGACAGCATTGGGGGGGTAAACATTCAGTACTTC. Translating gives CDSIGGVNIQYF. The full variable domain, with the rest looked up from reference TRBV28 and TRBJ2-4, is DVKVTQSSRYLVKRTGEKVFLECVQDMDHENMFWYRQDPGLGLRLIYFSYDVKMKEKGDIPEGYSVSREKKERFSLILESASTNQTSMYLCDSIGGVNIQYFGAGTRLSVL.

This clonotype was observed many times. Mismatch with germline at one junction end may stem from a read error. This chain joins TRBV11-2 and TRBJ1-3, with 11 nucleotides matching TRBD1. This CDR3 contains 19 residues. Germline V gene lookup returns CDR1 SGHAT and CDR2 FQNNGV. Here the CDR3 DNA reads TGTGCCAGCAGCTCACCGGGACAGGGGGGACTCGCCTCTGGGAACACCATATATTTT. This codes for CASSSPGQGGLASGNTIYF.

Comment on this clonotype: One end of the junction fails to match germline, which may point to a read error. The V and J genes are TRBV4-3 and TRBJ2-1; a possible D gene is TRBD2 (6 bases). Germline CDR1 is LGHNA and CDR2 is YSLEER. CDR3 length: 16 amino acids. Here the CDR3 reads CDSIQDAGSSYNEQFF. The CDR3 nucleotides are TGCGACAGCATCCAAGATGCGGGAAGCTCCTATAATGAGCAGTTCTTC.

Regarding this clonotype: Given a much more abundant clone one base away, this may be a read error. The V call is TRBV12-3 or TRBV12-4, the J call TRBJ1-3; D may be TRBD1 (6 bases). The CDR3 has 15 residues. CDR3 residues: CASSTTGSSGDTTYF. The DNA of the CDR3 is TGTGCCAGCAGTACCACAGGGTCCTCTGGAGACACCACATATTTT.

This clonotype was counted many times. J is TRBJ2-5 and V is TRBV7-9; 12 positions agree with TRBD2. Looked up from germline, CDR1 is SEHNR and CDR2 is FQNEAQ (reference sequence). This CDR3 is 14 amino acids long. Unmatched junction bases numbered 1, after V lost 1 base and J lost 7 bases. CDR3 nucleotides: TGTGCCAGCAGCTTAGGGGGACTAGCGGGGACCCAGTACTTC. The encoded protein is CASSLGGLAGTQYF.

By proportion, this clonotype is medium-sized. The chain has TRBV4-2 and TRBJ1-2; D might be TRBD1 (5 bases). The CDR3 consists of 12 residues. The ends were cut back, 4 bases at V and 3 bases at J, with 6 bases in the middle. Per germline, CDR1 LGHNA and CDR2 YNFKEQ. In DNA form, the CDR3 reads TGTGCCAGCAGCCCGGGACACTATGGCTACACCTTC. Its protein is CASSPGHYGYTF.

This clonotype was seen only once. The CDR3 carries no conserved terminal phenylalanine or tryptophan, so it likely arises from a read error. V is TRBV7-8 and J is TRBJ2-3; TRBD2 matches at 10 bases. Per germline, CDR1 SGHVS and CDR2 FQNEAQ. The CDR3 length is 16 residues. In DNA, the CDR3 is TGTACCAGCAGCTTAGGAGCGGGAGGGCCTGGTGATATGCAGTATTTA. This encodes CTSSLGAGGPGDMQYL.

A word on this clonotype: Mismatch with germline at one junction end may stem from a read error. In DNA form, the CDR3 reads TGTACCAGCAGTTACAAGGATAGCAGGTCCTACGAGCAGTACTTC. It translates to CTSSYKDSRSYEQYF. J is TRBJ2-7 and V is TRBV6-5; unclear D gene. Germline lookup yields CDR1 MNHEY and CDR2 SVGAGI. The CDR3 has 15 residues.

With respect to this clonotype: No conserved phenylalanine or tryptophan is present at the end of the CDR3, so a read error is the likely explanation. The chain uses TRBV5-1 and TRBJ1-6, with D maybe TRBD1 (5 bases). The CDR3 extends over 15 amino acids. Germline CDR1 is SGHRS and CDR2 is YFSETQ. CDR3 DNA sequence: TGCGCCAGCAGCGGCCAGGGACCCTATAATTCACCTCTCCACTAT. Translating it yields CASSGQGPYNSPLHY.

The V gene is TRBV6-1, the J gene TRBJ1-4; possible D gene TRBD1, 5 bases. The germline V gene has CDR1 MNHNS and CDR2 SASEGT. V shed 7 bases and J shed 7 bases, with 16 bases lying between them. This CDR3 contains 14 residues. The CDR3: CASKGQGGREKLFF. CDR3 nucleotide sequence: TGTGCCAGCAAAGGCCAGGGTGGCCGTGAAAAACTGTTTTTT.

Remarks on this clonotype: An end of the junction does not agree with germline; a read error may underlie this. The gene calls are TRBV11-3 and TRBJ2-3; D gene uncertain. This CDR3 has 14 amino acids. Germline CDR1 SGHNT, CDR2 YENEEA. CDR3 coding DNA: TGTGCCAGCGGCTTATATGGGCCCACAGATACGCAGTACTTT. It yields the protein CASGLYGPTDTQYF.

This clonotype qualifies as medium-sized. V is TRBV6-2 or TRBV6-3 and J is TRBJ2-1; weak D call: TRBD2 (5 bases). Looked up from germline, CDR1 is MNHEY and CDR2 is SVGEGT. V was trimmed by 8 bases and J by 4 bases, leaving 24 bases between them. The CDR3 length is 17 residues. Written as DNA, the CDR3 is TGTGCCAGCCGACAACCCGGACTGCTTTACCAATACAATGAGCAGTTCTTC. It encodes CASRQPGLLYQYNEQFF.

This clonotype appeared once. The genes are TRBV11-2 and TRBJ2-1; D is unclear. The J call may be in error: the DNA end matches TRBJ2-7 better. This CDR3 is built from 12 residues. Germline lookup yields CDR1 SGHAT and CDR2 FQNNGV. CDR3 amino acids: CASGYLNGEQYF. The CDR3 DNA sequence: TGTGCCAGCGGCTATCTTAATGGTGAGCAGTACTTC.

The chain links TRBV12-3 or TRBV12-4 to TRBJ2-3, with a tentative D call TRBD2 (6 bases). CDR3 size: 18 residues. Trimming took off 3 bases at V and 6 bases at J, with 25 bases between the two ends. The CDR3 protein is CASSFFLAGGQEGDTQYF. In DNA, the CDR3 is TGTGCCAGCAGTTTCTTTCTCGCGGGCGGCCAGGAGGGCGATACGCAGTATTTT.

Concerning this clonotype: The junction does not match germline at one end; this may be a read error. The rearrangement joins TRBV13 to TRBJ2-1, with 7 nucleotides matching TRBD2. The germline V gene has CDR1 PRHDT and CDR2 FYEKMQ (reference sequence). The CDR3 is 13 residues long. The CDR3 region is CVSREGNGNEQFF. The CDR3 DNA reads TGTGTCAGCAGGGAGGGGAACGGCAACGAGCAGTTCTTT.

Note on this clonotype: As the CDR3 is not closed by the conserved phenylalanine or tryptophan, this likely results from a read error. V usage is TRBV11-2 and J usage is TRBJ2-7; D is unresolved. This CDR3 region has 12 residues. The V gene's germline CDR1 is SGHAT and CDR2 FQNNGV. The CDR3 sequence is CTSRIGYHEQYL. DNA for the CDR3: TGTACCAGCCGCATAGGGTACCATGAGCAGTACTTA.

Comment on this clonotype: The germline gene is not matched at one end of the junction; a read error may be the cause. The J gene is TRBJ2-5, the V gene TRBV12-3 or TRBV12-4, with D possibly matching TRBD2 (6 bases). This CDR3 has 15 amino acids. Written as DNA, the CDR3 is TGTGACAGCACCAACTACCCCGGGAGCGAAGAGACCCAGTACTTC. It encodes CDSTNYPGSEETQYF.

This clonotype is a singleton in its sample. A junction end diverges from the germline sequence, so it may reflect a read error. The gene calls are TRBV11-1 and TRBJ2-7; unclear D gene. This CDR3 has 13 residues. CDR1 and CDR2 from the germline V gene are SGHAT and FQDESV (reference sequence). The CDR3 region has the DNA TGTGGCAGCAACTTAGGATACATCCGCGAGCAGTATTTC. It yields the protein CGSNLGYIREQYF.

This clonotype was picked up many times. The chain recombines TRBV11-2 with TRBJ2-1; D is possibly TRBD1 (6 bases). Germline V gives CDR1 SGHAT, CDR2 FQNNGV. This CDR3 has 16 residues. The germline V and J ends were trimmed by 1 base and 0 bases, with 10 bases remaining between them. CDR3 DNA: TGTGCCAGCAGCTTAGTAACAGGGAGCTCCTACAATGAGCAGTTCTTC. Amino acids: CASSLVTGSSYNEQFF.

As regards this clonotype: A much larger clone differs from this one at a single base, so this may be a read error. The chain combines TRBV9 with TRBJ2-5, with 14 bases identical to TRBD2. CDR1 is SGDLS and CDR2 is YYNGEE in the germline V gene. The CDR3 is made up of 17 amino acids. The CDR3 sequence is CASSAGTSGGLQETHYF. The CDR3 region has the DNA TGTGCCAGCAGCGCCGGGACTAGCGGGGGTCTTCAAGAGACCCATTACTTC.

In the case of this clonotype: The CDR3 does not end in the conserved phenylalanine or tryptophan, so this is likely a read error. The chain has TRBV12-3 or TRBV12-4 and TRBJ2-5; 9 positions match TRBD2. The CDR3 spans 19 residues. CDR3 sequence (DNA): TGTGCCAGCGGCTTCTTAAGGCCGGGACTAGCTGGTGACGGCGAGACTCAGTACTTG. It yields the protein CASGFLRPGLAGDGETQYL.

There are many counts of this clonotype. This chain uses TRBV11-2 with TRBJ2-7; D perhaps matches TRBD2 (6 bases). Per the germline V gene, CDR1 is SGHAT and CDR2 is FQNNGV. V lost 5 bases to trimming and J lost 3 bases, with 14 bases between them. The CDR3 covers 14 residues. In nucleotides, the CDR3 is TGTGCCAGCAGCCTAAATGCGGGGCGCTACGAGCAGTACTTC. Translating gives CASSLNAGRYEQYF.

This clonotype occurred a few times. The junction does not match germline at one end; this may be a read error. The rearrangement links TRBV4-2 to TRBJ2-7; 10 bases align to TRBD1. The CDR3 covers 18 residues. Germline V gene sequence: CDR1 LGHNA, CDR2 YNFKEQ. CDR3: CTSSQEHLGQGGPREQYF. The CDR3 bases are TGTACTAGCAGCCAGGAACACCTAGGACAGGGGGGACCGCGCGAGCAGTATTTC.

V and J are TRBV28 and TRBJ2-3; D unresolved. Germline assignment: CDR1 MDHEN and CDR2 SYDVKM. The CDR3 totals 11 residues. Trimming pared 8 bases from V and 4 bases from J, leaving 7 bases between. The CDR3 region is CASGWADTQYF. The CDR3, as DNA: TGTGCCAGCGGCTGGGCAGATACGCAGTATTTT.

This clonotype occurred a few times. The junction shows a germline mismatch at one end, possibly a read error. The rearrangement joins TRBV7-9 to TRBJ1-1; no reliable D call. Germline V gives CDR1 SEHNR, CDR2 FQNEAQ (reference sequence). The CDR3 is made up of 12 amino acids. CDR3 protein: CASGISNTEALF. In DNA, the CDR3 is TGTGCCAGCGGTATTTCAAACACTGAAGCTCTCTTT. The full variable domain, its missing parts supplied by reference TRBV7-9 and TRBJ1-1, is DTGVSQNPRHKITKRGQNVTFRCDPISEHNRLYWYRQTLGQGPEFLTYFQNEAQLEKSRLLSDRFSAERPKGSFSTLEIQRTEQGDSAMYLCASGISNTEALFGQGTRLTVV.

As for this clonotype: This CDR3 fails to terminate in the conserved phenylalanine or tryptophan, so it likely reflects a read error. The chain has TRBV11-3 and TRBJ2-1, with 12 bases identical to TRBD2. The V segment lost 5 bases and the J segment 8 bases; nucleotides outside the gene matches: 7. Germline V gene lookup returns CDR1 SGHNT and CDR2 YENEEA. This CDR3 region has 15 residues. The CDR3 region is CASSRLAGAGYEQFI. The CDR3 nucleotides are TGTGCCAGCAGCCGACTAGCGGGGGCGGGCTATGAGCAGTTCATC.